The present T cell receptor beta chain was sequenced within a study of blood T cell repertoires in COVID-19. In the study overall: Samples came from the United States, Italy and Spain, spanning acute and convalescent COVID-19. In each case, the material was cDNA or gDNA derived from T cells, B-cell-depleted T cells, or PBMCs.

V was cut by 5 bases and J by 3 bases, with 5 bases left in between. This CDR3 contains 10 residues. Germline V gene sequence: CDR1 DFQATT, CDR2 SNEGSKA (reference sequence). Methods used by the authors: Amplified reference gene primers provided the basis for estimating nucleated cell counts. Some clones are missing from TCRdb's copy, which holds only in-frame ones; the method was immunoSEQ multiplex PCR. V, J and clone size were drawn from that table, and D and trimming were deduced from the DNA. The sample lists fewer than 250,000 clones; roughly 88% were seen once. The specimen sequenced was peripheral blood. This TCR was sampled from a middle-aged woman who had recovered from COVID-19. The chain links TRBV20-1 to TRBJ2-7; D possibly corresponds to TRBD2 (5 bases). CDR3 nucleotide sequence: TGCAGTGCTCGGGACTACGAGCAGTACTTC. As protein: CSARDYEQYF.